Detailed here is one TCR beta chain. Antigen: not known. Per germline, CDR1 SGDLS and CDR2 YYNGEE. V lost 1 base and J lost 4, with 11 bases in between. The CDR3 loop spans 14 amino acids. It was with a sample-barcoded 5' primer and a J-beta primer mix that a second PCR of roughly 6 to 12 cycles was run. TCRdb re-analysed the 5' RACE reads in MiXCR, keeping a single row per CDR3 protein. The table lists 1.5 million to 2 million distinct CDR3 sequences, over 25% of them singletons, with roughly 8% in the top ten. This entry belongs to a study of blood T cells in healthy people across ages. Study-level points and caveats: Changes in expanded clonotypes were possibly confounded, as the CMV status of donors was unknown. There were more naive CD4+ cells and higher diversity in long-lived donors than in aged donors.

The gene calls are TRBV9 and TRBJ1-1; no firm D call. The sample consisted of blood. This TCR was sampled from a woman younger than 45 in good health. CDR3 residues: CASSVTGRLTEAFF. CDR3 in DNA: TGTGCCAGCAGCGTAACGGGTAGGCTCACTGAAGCTTTCTTT. Full variable domain (outside the CDR3, taken from reference TRBV9 and TRBJ1-1): DSGVTQTPKHLITATGQRVTLRCSPRSGDLSVYWYQQSLDQGLQFLIQYYNGEERAKGNILERFSAQQFPDLHSELNLSSLELGDSALYFCASSVTGRLTEAFFGQGTRLTVV.